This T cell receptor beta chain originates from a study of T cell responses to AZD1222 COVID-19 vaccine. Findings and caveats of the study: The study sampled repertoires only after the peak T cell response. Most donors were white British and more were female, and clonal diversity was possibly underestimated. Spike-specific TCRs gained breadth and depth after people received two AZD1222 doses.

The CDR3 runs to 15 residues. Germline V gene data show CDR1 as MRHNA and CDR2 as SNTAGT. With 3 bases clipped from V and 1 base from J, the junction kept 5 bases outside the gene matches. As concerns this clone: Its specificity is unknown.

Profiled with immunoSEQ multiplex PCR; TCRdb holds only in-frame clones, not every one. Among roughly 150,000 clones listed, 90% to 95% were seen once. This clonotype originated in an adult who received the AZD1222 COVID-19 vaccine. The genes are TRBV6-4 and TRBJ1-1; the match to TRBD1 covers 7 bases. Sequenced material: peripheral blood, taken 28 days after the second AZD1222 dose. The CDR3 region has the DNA TGTGCCAGCAGTGAGAGAACAGGGGAGAACACTGAAGCTTTCTTT. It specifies CASSERTGENTEAFF.